This entry lists 21 T cell receptor beta chains sequenced from one sample in a study of long-term antiretroviral therapy in people with HIV. They ran version v3.0 of the immunoSEQ assay at survey level. Sequenced by immunoSEQ multiplex PCR; TCRdb stores in-frame clones only, minus some. The sample lists 40,000 to 50,000 clones, about 94% occurring once. The material sequenced was unsorted PBMCs, taken 9 to 9.5 years after starting antiretroviral therapy. The receptors stem from a man aged 25-45 years with HIV.

The J gene is TRBJ2-2, the V gene TRBV28, with TRBD1 identical over 9 bases. The trim removed 5 bases at V and 4 bases at J, leaving 8 bases unmatched. Germline V lookup: CDR1 MDHEN, CDR2 SYDVKM. The length of the CDR3 is 16 residues. CDR3 DNA: TGTGCCAGCAGTGCCACCGGGACAGGGACCACCGGGGAGCTGTTTTTT. It specifies CASSATGTGTTGELFF.

This chain uses TRBV5-4 with TRBJ1-1; D not certain. Trimming shortened V by 2 bases and J by 0 bases, and 5 bases separated the two germline ends. This CDR3 comprises 13 residues. CDR1 and CDR2 from the germline V gene are SGHNT and YYREEE (reference sequence). The DNA of the CDR3 is TGTGCCAGCAGCTTCTCCATGAACACTGAAGCTTTCTTT. Amino acid sequence: CASSFSMNTEAFF.

The V gene is TRBV6-5, the J gene TRBJ2-1, with D uncertain. The CDR3 sequence is 13 residues long. Between the trimmed V and J ends, which lost 6 bases and 10 bases, there was a span of 16 bases. Germline V gives CDR1 MNHEY, CDR2 SVGAGI. The CDR3 region is CASSGIGSREQFF. The DNA for the CDR3 is TGTGCCAGCAGCGGTATAGGGTCCAGGGAGCAGTTCTTC.

The chain couples TRBV5-1 to TRBJ2-3, with a weak D call TRBD2 (7 bases). Deletions cut 0 bases from V and 1 base from J, with 18 bases between. The CDR3 covers 18 residues. The germline V gene has CDR1 SGHRS and CDR2 YFSETQ. Written as DNA, the CDR3 is TGCGCCAGCAGCTTGGCCGGACGGGGGGCACCCCGCACAGATACGCAGTATTTT. It encodes CASSLAGRGAPRTDTQYF.

The chain combines TRBV7-2 with TRBJ2-1, with 7 nucleotides matching TRBD2. Germline V gives CDR1 SGHTA, CDR2 FQGNSA. CDR3 length: 15 residues. V shed 3 bases, J shed 5 bases, and the junction held 7 bases outside the gene matches. The CDR3 sequence: CASSLSGEGNNEQFF. For the CDR3, the DNA is TGTGCCAGCAGCTTGAGCGGGGAGGGAAACAATGAGCAGTTCTTC.

J is TRBJ2-2 and V is TRBV28; D is unclear. Germline lookup yields CDR1 MDHEN and CDR2 SYDVKM. Trimming stripped 3 bases from V and 9 bases from J, with 8 bases between. This CDR3 has 12 residues. CDR3 protein: CASSLSSRELFF. The CDR3 bases are TGTGCCAGCAGTTTGTCGTCCCGGGAGCTGTTTTTT.

This chain links TRBV6-5 with TRBJ1-3; a weak D match, TRBD1 (5 bases). Germline V CDR1 and CDR2: MNHEY, SVGAGI. V lost 5 bases, J lost 0 bases, and 11 bases lay in between. This CDR3 spans 15 amino acids. For the CDR3, the DNA is TGTGCCAGCAGTGCTCAGACAGACTCTGGAAACACCATATATTTT. This gives the protein CASSAQTDSGNTIYF.

V gene TRBV19 combines with J gene TRBJ2-1; 8 bases match TRBD1. The CDR3 totals 17 residues. The germline V gene encodes CDR1 LNHDA and CDR2 SQIVND (reference sequence). Trimming took 5 bases from V and 8 from J; bases not matched to a gene: 17. The CDR3 coding sequence is TGTGCCAGTAGTCCCGGACAGGGAAGGTCCATTGGCGATGAGCAGTTCTTC. Protein sequence: CASSPGQGRSIGDEQFF.

The rearrangement uses TRBV5-1 and TRBJ2-7; 11 nucleotides agree with TRBD2. CDR3 length: 17 amino acids. CDR1 and CDR2 (germline): SGHRS, YFSETQ. V lost 0 bases and J lost 1; bases outside the gene matches: 6. As DNA, the CDR3 is TGCGCCAGCAGCTTGGTGCTAGCGGGGGGTAAATCCTACGAGCAGTACTTC. As protein: CASSLVLAGGKSYEQYF.

The CDR3 DNA sequence: TGCGCCAGCAGCCAAGTCCCCGTGGGCGGGGAGCTGTTTTTT. Translated, it gives CASSQVPVGGELFF. The chain carries TRBV4-1 and TRBJ2-2; D is ambiguous. Germline CDR1 MGHRA, CDR2 YSYEKL. The germline V and J ends were trimmed by 1 base and 7 bases, with 10 bases remaining between them. The CDR3 length is 14 residues.

The genes are TRBV6-5 and TRBJ2-5; D unresolved. V dropped 2 bases and J dropped 2 bases, with 6 bases sitting between them. Germline-derived CDR1 and CDR2 are MNHEY and SVGAGI. CDR3 size: 13 residues. CDR3 protein: CASSYLSQETQYF. The DNA for the CDR3 is TGTGCCAGCAGTTACCTGTCACAAGAGACCCAGTACTTC.

V is TRBV5-1 and J is TRBJ2-5; no clear D gene. In germline, CDR1 is SGHRS, CDR2 YFSETQ. Deletions cut 2 bases from V and 4 bases from J, with 15 bases between. This CDR3 spans 15 amino acids. The CDR3 sequence: CASSLVGHRGETQYF. CDR3 coding DNA: TGCGCCAGCAGCTTAGTTGGCCATCGTGGAGAGACCCAGTACTTC.

The count of this clone is one. V usage is TRBV2 and J usage is TRBJ2-5, with D hard to call. V was clipped by 6 bases and J by 1 base, with 0 bases between them. The length of the CDR3 is 10 residues. Germline V gives CDR1 SNHLY, CDR2 FYNNEI. As DNA, the CDR3 is TGTGCCAGCAGCCAAGAGACCCAGTACTTC. This translates into CASSQETQYF.

The rearrangement joins TRBV2 to TRBJ2-6; no reliable D call. V lost 1 base, J lost 9 bases, and 10 bases lay in between. The germline V gene encodes CDR1 SNHLY and CDR2 FYNNEI. The CDR3 extends over 14 amino acids. The CDR3 reads CASSEGLSGNVLTF. The CDR3 coding sequence is TGTGCCAGCAGTGAAGGCCTTTCGGGCAACGTCCTGACTTTC.

V and J are TRBV7-8 and TRBJ2-2, with TRBD2 identical over 10 bases. This CDR3 spans 15 amino acids. The germline gives CDR1 SGHVS, CDR2 FQNEAQ. Trimming took 7 bases from V and 2 from J; bases not matched to a gene: 4. The CDR3 reads CASIRTSGNTGELFF. CDR3 sequence (DNA): TGTGCCAGCATCCGGACTAGCGGCAACACCGGGGAGCTGTTTTTT.

The DNA of the CDR3 is TGTGCCAGCAGCATTTCAGCGGGGGGGCCTGATACGCAGTATTTT. Residues: CASSISAGGPDTQYF. This chain joins TRBV7-3 and TRBJ2-3, with TRBD2 identical over 10 bases. V shed 5 bases and J 6 bases; nucleotides not matched to a gene: 8. The germline gives CDR1 SGHTA, CDR2 FQGTGA. This CDR3 has 15 residues. The entire variable domain, with the rest obtained from reference TRBV7-3 and TRBJ2-3, is as follows: GAGVSQTPSNKVTEKGKYVELRCDPISGHTALYWYRQSLGQGPEFLIYFQGTGAADDSGLPNDRFFAVRPEGSVSTLKIQRTERGDSAVYLCASSISAGGPDTQYFGPGTRLTVL.

V usage is TRBV7-8 and J usage is TRBJ1-1; D remains unclear. Between the trimmed V and J ends, which lost 8 bases and 0 bases, there was a span of 7 bases. This CDR3 region has 12 residues. CDR1 and CDR2 (germline): SGHVS, FQNEAQ. CDR3 residues: CASAILNTEAFF. In nucleotides, the CDR3 is TGTGCCAGCGCCATCTTGAACACTGAAGCTTTCTTT.

The gene calls are TRBV6-5 and TRBJ1-2; the D gene is possibly TRBD1 (6 bases). CDR1 is MNHEY, CDR2 SVGAGI, per germline. This CDR3 is 14 amino acids long. The V gene lost 6 bases and the J gene lost 8 bases, with 19 bases spanning the gap. The CDR3 spells CASSARSNREGYTF. CDR3 nucleotides: TGTGCCAGCAGCGCACGATCGAACAGGGAAGGCTACACCTTC.

The sample holds a few counts of this clone. This chain joins TRBV28 and TRBJ2-2, with 7 positions matching TRBD1. This CDR3 region has 17 residues. V lost 7 bases and J lost 0; bases outside the gene matches: 11. The germline CDR1 and CDR2 sequences are MDHEN and SYDVKM. The CDR3: CASNNIGTVANTGELFF. CDR3 nucleotide sequence: TGTGCCAGCAACAACATAGGGACAGTGGCGAACACCGGGGAGCTGTTTTTT. The full variable domain, completed using reference TRBV28 and TRBJ2-2, is DVKVTQSSRYLVKRTGEKVFLECVQDMDHENMFWYRQDPGLGLRLIYFSYDVKMKEKGDIPEGYSVSREKKERFSLILESASTNQTSMYLCASNNIGTVANTGELFFGEGSRLTVL.

The chain recombines TRBV6-5 with TRBJ1-1; 10 bases are a match to TRBD1. Germline trimming cut 8 bases from V and 6 bases from J; bases unmatched to any gene: 9. This CDR3 has 14 amino acids. Looked up from germline, CDR1 is MNHEY and CDR2 is SVGAGI. CDR3 DNA sequence: TGTGCCAGCGGGGGGGGACAGGGGAAACCTGAAGCTTTCTTT. Its translation is CASGGGQGKPEAFF.

The rearrangement joins TRBV7-8 to TRBJ2-1, with D perhaps matching TRBD2 (6 bases). Per germline, CDR1 SGHVS and CDR2 FQNEAQ. Trimming shortened V by 5 bases and J by 3 bases, and 11 bases separated the two germline ends. There are 14 residues in the CDR3. Here the CDR3 reads CASSTSKFYNEQFF. For the CDR3, the DNA is TGTGCCAGCAGCACTAGCAAATTCTACAATGAGCAGTTCTTC.